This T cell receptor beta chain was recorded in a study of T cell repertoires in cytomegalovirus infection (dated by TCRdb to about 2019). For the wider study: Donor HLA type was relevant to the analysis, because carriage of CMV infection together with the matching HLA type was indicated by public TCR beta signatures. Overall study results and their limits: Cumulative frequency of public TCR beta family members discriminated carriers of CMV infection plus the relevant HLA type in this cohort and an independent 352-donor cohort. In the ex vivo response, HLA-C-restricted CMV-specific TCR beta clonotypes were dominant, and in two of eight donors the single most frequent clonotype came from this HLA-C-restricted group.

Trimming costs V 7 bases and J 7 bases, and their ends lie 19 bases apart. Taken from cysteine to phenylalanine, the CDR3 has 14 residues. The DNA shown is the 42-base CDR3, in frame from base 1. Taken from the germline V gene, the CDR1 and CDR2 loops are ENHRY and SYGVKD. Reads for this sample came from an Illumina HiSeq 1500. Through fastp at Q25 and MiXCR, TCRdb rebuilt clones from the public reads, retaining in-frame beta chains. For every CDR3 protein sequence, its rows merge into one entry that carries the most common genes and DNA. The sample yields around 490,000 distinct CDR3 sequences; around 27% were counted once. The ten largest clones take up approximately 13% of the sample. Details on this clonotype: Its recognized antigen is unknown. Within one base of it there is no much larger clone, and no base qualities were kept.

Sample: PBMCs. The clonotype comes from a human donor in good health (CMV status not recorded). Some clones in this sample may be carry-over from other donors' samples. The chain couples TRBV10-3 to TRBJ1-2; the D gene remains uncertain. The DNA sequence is TGTGCCATCATTCAGGACGATTCGAATGGTGGCTACACCTTC. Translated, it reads CAIIQDDSNGGYTF.